Listed below are T cell receptor beta chains from one sample, sequenced in a study of identical twins. TCRdb reprocessed the 5' RACE reads with MiXCR, giving one entry per CDR3 protein. The sample consists of around 1.7 million distinct CDR3 sequences, about 30% of them appearing once. The sample was cord blood. The receptors come from a newborn girl in good health. Both conserved end residues are part of each CDR3. Fields, in order: clone size, D gene, J gene, V gene, CDR3 protein, CDR3 DNA. A D gene is named only where the DNA matches it firmly. The size of a clone is reported for some rows only, either as once, few or many, or as a class for expanded clones.

clone_size: few; d_call: TRBD1; j_call: TRBJ2-2; v_call: TRBV10-3; cdr3_aa: CAISPGQGNTGELFF; cdr3_nt: TGTGCCATCAGTCCGGGACAGGGGAACACCGGGGAGCTGTTTTTT
clone_size: few; d_call: TRBD1; j_call: TRBJ2-7; v_call: TRBV20-1; cdr3_aa: CSAVPGQGAHEQYF; cdr3_nt: TGCAGTGCGGTTCCTGGACAGGGGGCACACGAGCAGTACTTC
clone_size: .; d_call: TRBD1; j_call: TRBJ1-6; v_call: TRBV13; cdr3_aa: CASGLDRGNSPLHF; cdr3_nt: TGTGCCAGCGGCTTAGACAGGGGAAATTCACCCCTCCACTTT
clone_size: many; d_call: TRBD2; j_call: TRBJ2-7; v_call: TRBV5-1; cdr3_aa: CASSLFLAGAYEQYF; cdr3_nt: TGCGCCAGCAGCTTGTTTCTAGCGGGAGCCTACGAGCAGTACTTC
clone_size: few; d_call: .; j_call: TRBJ2-3; v_call: TRBV3-1; cdr3_aa: CASSQNRAWTTDTQYF; cdr3_nt: TGTGCCAGCAGCCAAAACAGGGCTTGGACGACAGATACGCAGTATTTT
clone_size: many; d_call: TRBD2; j_call: TRBJ2-7; v_call: TRBV9; cdr3_aa: CASSVGTSGYEQYF; cdr3_nt: TGTGCCAGCAGCGTAGGGACTAGCGGCTACGAGCAGTACTTC
clone_size: few; d_call: TRBD1; j_call: TRBJ2-1; v_call: TRBV7-2; cdr3_aa: CASRKGAPYNEQFF; cdr3_nt: TGTGCCAGCAGAAAGGGGGCCCCTTACAATGAGCAGTTCTTC
clone_size: .; d_call: TRBD2; j_call: TRBJ2-1; v_call: TRBV28; cdr3_aa: CASSLLLGSGTSYNEQFF; cdr3_nt: TGTGCCAGCAGTTTACTTTTGGGTAGCGGGACTTCCTACAATGAGCAGTTCTTC
clone_size: .; d_call: .; j_call: TRBJ2-7; v_call: TRBV27; cdr3_aa: CASSLSEVSRETRYF; cdr3_nt: TGTGCCAGCAGTTTATCGGAAGTTTCACGGGAGACCCGGTACTTC
clone_size: many; d_call: .; j_call: TRBJ2-1; v_call: TRBV12-3/TRBV12-4; cdr3_aa: CASSIRLINEQFF; cdr3_nt: TGTGCCAGCAGTATTCGACTAATCAATGAGCAGTTCTTC
clone_size: few; d_call: TRBD2; j_call: TRBJ2-1; v_call: TRBV20-1; cdr3_aa: CSARLLAGVNNEQFF; cdr3_nt: TGCAGTGCTAGATTACTAGCGGGAGTAAACAATGAGCAGTTCTTC
clone_size: .; d_call: .; j_call: TRBJ1-1; v_call: TRBV28; cdr3_aa: CASRTQPNTEAFF; cdr3_nt: TGTGCCAGCAGGACCCAGCCGAACACTGAAGCTTTCTTT
clone_size: .; d_call: .; j_call: TRBJ2-4; v_call: TRBV29-1; cdr3_aa: CSVEVVAGRGIQYF; cdr3_nt: TGCAGCGTTGAAGTTGTGGCAGGGAGAGGCATTCAGTACTTC
clone_size: many; d_call: .; j_call: TRBJ1-2; v_call: TRBV7-9; cdr3_aa: CASSARDKNNYGYTF; cdr3_nt: TGTGCCAGCAGCGCCCGGGACAAAAATAACTATGGCTACACCTTC
clone_size: .; d_call: .; j_call: TRBJ2-7; v_call: TRBV10-3; cdr3_aa: CAISPGHPYEQYF; cdr3_nt: TGTGCCATCAGCCCGGGACACCCCTACGAGCAGTACTTC
clone_size: .; d_call: TRBD2; j_call: TRBJ2-1; v_call: TRBV12-3/TRBV12-4; cdr3_aa: CASSFRLAGGRSYNEQFF; cdr3_nt: TGTGCCAGCAGTTTTAGGCTAGCGGGAGGAAGGTCCTACAATGAGCAGTTCTTC
clone_size: few; d_call: TRBD1; j_call: TRBJ2-1; v_call: TRBV28; cdr3_aa: CASSFHTGGESGSYNEQFF; cdr3_nt: TGTGCCAGCAGTTTTCATACAGGGGGAGAGAGCGGCTCCTACAATGAGCAGTTCTTC
clone_size: .; d_call: TRBD2; j_call: TRBJ2-7; v_call: TRBV27; cdr3_aa: CASSPPGGLAGYEQYF; cdr3_nt: TGTGCCAGCAGTCCCCCGGGGGGACTAGCGGGCTACGAGCAGTACTTC
clone_size: few; d_call: TRBD2; j_call: TRBJ2-5; v_call: TRBV27; cdr3_aa: CASSFAHSSGRQETQYF; cdr3_nt: TGTGCCAGCAGTTTCGCCCATTCTAGCGGGCGCCAAGAGACCCAGTACTTC
clone_size: .; d_call: .; j_call: TRBJ1-5; v_call: TRBV6-6; cdr3_aa: CASSQRDQPQHF; cdr3_nt: TGTGCCAGCAGCCAGAGAGATCAGCCCCAGCATTTT
clone_size: many; d_call: TRBD2; j_call: TRBJ2-3; v_call: TRBV28; cdr3_aa: CASSSPTSGITDTQYF; cdr3_nt: TGTGCCAGCAGTTCCCCGACTAGCGGGATCACAGATACGCAGTATTTT
clone_size: .; d_call: TRBD2; j_call: TRBJ2-3; v_call: TRBV7-2; cdr3_aa: CASSLYRRLAGRTDTQSF; cdr3_nt: TGTGCCAGCAGCCTGTACCGAAGGCTAGCGGGCCGCACAGATACGCAGTCTTTT
clone_size: .; d_call: TRBD2; j_call: TRBJ2-1; v_call: TRBV10-3; cdr3_aa: CAISASGSIDEQFF; cdr3_nt: TGTGCCATCAGTGCCAGCGGGAGTATCGATGAGCAGTTCTTC
clone_size: .; d_call: .; j_call: TRBJ2-7; v_call: TRBV12-3/TRBV12-4; cdr3_aa: CASSFRPVAGGNEQYF; cdr3_nt: TGTGCCAGCAGTTTCAGACCGGTCGCAGGTGGAAACGAGCAGTACTTC
clone_size: .; d_call: .; j_call: TRBJ1-5; v_call: TRBV12-3/TRBV12-4; cdr3_aa: CTSSPGLTGNQPQHF; cdr3_nt: TGTACCAGCAGTCCCGGCCTCACGGGCAATCAGCCCCAGCATTTT
clone_size: few; d_call: TRBD2; j_call: TRBJ2-7; v_call: TRBV5-1; cdr3_aa: CASSLEGTSIYEQYF; cdr3_nt: TGCGCCAGCAGCTTGGAGGGGACTAGTATATACGAGCAGTACTTC
clone_size: few; d_call: .; j_call: TRBJ1-2; v_call: TRBV20-1; cdr3_aa: CSARDRPYTF; cdr3_nt: TGCAGTGCTAGAGACAGGCCTTACACCTTC
clone_size: .; d_call: .; j_call: TRBJ1-6; v_call: TRBV10-3; cdr3_aa: CAISESQGSPLHF; cdr3_nt: TGTGCCATCAGTGAGTCTCAGGGCTCACCCCTCCACTTT
clone_size: few; d_call: .; j_call: TRBJ1-6; v_call: TRBV15; cdr3_aa: CATSMGSSPLHF; cdr3_nt: TGTGCCACCAGCATGGGCAGTTCACCCCTCCACTTT
clone_size: .; d_call: .; j_call: TRBJ2-3; v_call: TRBV20-1; cdr3_aa: CSARSSAGTDTQYF; cdr3_nt: TGCAGTGCTAGATCTTCGGCGGGCACAGATACGCAGTATTTT
clone_size: .; d_call: .; j_call: TRBJ1-6; v_call: TRBV24-1; cdr3_aa: CATSATDYNSPLHF; cdr3_nt: TGTGCCACCAGTGCCACAGACTATAATTCACCCCTCCACTTT
clone_size: .; d_call: TRBD1; j_call: TRBJ1-4; v_call: TRBV5-1; cdr3_aa: CASSLPTGATNEKLFF; cdr3_nt: TGCGCCAGCAGCTTGCCGACAGGGGCAACTAATGAAAAACTGTTTTTT
clone_size: .; d_call: .; j_call: TRBJ2-1; v_call: TRBV12-5; cdr3_aa: CASDGRSLGKNEQFF; cdr3_nt: TGTGCTAGCGACGGACGATCTCTGGGAAAAAATGAGCAGTTCTTC
clone_size: many; d_call: TRBD1; j_call: TRBJ2-7; v_call: TRBV10-3; cdr3_aa: CAISPGTGGYEQYF; cdr3_nt: TGTGCCATCAGTCCCGGGACAGGGGGCTACGAGCAGTACTTC
clone_size: .; d_call: .; j_call: TRBJ1-6; v_call: TRBV6-6; cdr3_aa: CATRGGAPRHSPLHF; cdr3_nt: TGTGCCACTCGGGGGGGGGCGCCCCGTCATTCACCCCTCCACTTT
clone_size: .; d_call: TRBD2; j_call: TRBJ2-3; v_call: TRBV28; cdr3_aa: CASSLWRELADTRYF; cdr3_nt: TGTGCCAGCAGTTTGTGGCGGGAGCTGGCAGATACGCGGTATTTT
clone_size: .; d_call: TRBD2; j_call: TRBJ2-2; v_call: TRBV12-3/TRBV12-4; cdr3_aa: CASSPGLAGITGELFF; cdr3_nt: TGTGCCAGCAGTCCCGGACTAGCGGGAATCACCGGGGAGCTGTTTTTT
clone_size: few; d_call: TRBD2; j_call: TRBJ2-1; v_call: TRBV5-1; cdr3_aa: CASSAGGLAPYNEQFF; cdr3_nt: TGCGCCAGCAGCGCCGGGGGACTAGCGCCCTACAATGAGCAGTTCTTC
clone_size: .; d_call: TRBD2; j_call: TRBJ2-3; v_call: TRBV4-1; cdr3_aa: CASSRARTSGTDTQYF; cdr3_nt: TGCGCCAGCAGCCGAGCTCGGACTAGCGGCACAGATACGCAGTATTTT
clone_size: .; d_call: .; j_call: TRBJ2-7; v_call: TRBV5-1; cdr3_aa: CASSSDGDYEQYF; cdr3_nt: TGCGCCAGCAGCTCGGACGGAGACTACGAGCAGTACTTC
clone_size: .; d_call: .; j_call: TRBJ1-5; v_call: TRBV18; cdr3_aa: CDPWPQHF; cdr3_nt: TGCGACCCCTGGCCCCAGCATTTT
clone_size: .; d_call: .; j_call: TRBJ2-1; v_call: TRBV20-1; cdr3_aa: CSAATREQFF; cdr3_nt: TGCAGTGCTGCGACTAGGGAGCAGTTCTTC
clone_size: few; d_call: .; j_call: TRBJ1-5; v_call: TRBV15; cdr3_aa: CATSTPHSNQPQHF; cdr3_nt: TGTGCCACCAGCACACCCCATAGCAATCAGCCCCAGCATTTT
clone_size: once; d_call: .; j_call: TRBJ1-2; v_call: TRBV9; cdr3_aa: CASSVVGLAFNGYTF; cdr3_nt: TGTGCCAGCAGCGTAGTGGGTCTTGCTTTCAATGGCTACACCTTC
clone_size: few; d_call: TRBD1; j_call: TRBJ1-5; v_call: TRBV6-1; cdr3_aa: CASSGTGKQPQHF; cdr3_nt: TGTGCCAGCAGTGGGACAGGGAAACAGCCCCAGCATTTT